Following are 29 T cell receptor beta chains from one sample sequenced in a study of blood T cell repertoires in COVID-19. Method: immunoSEQ multiplex PCR; TCRdb's copy keeps in-frame clones and lacks some. The table shows about 270,000 clones, with about four fifths occurring only once. The sequenced material came from peripheral blood. The receptor set was obtained from a man older than 75 with acute or convalescent COVID-19.

The genes are TRBV10-3 and TRBJ2-7; maybe TRBD2 (5 bases). The CDR3 contains 13 residues. Per the germline V gene, CDR1 is ENHRY and CDR2 is SYGVKD. Deletions cut 0 bases from V and 7 bases from J, with 10 bases between. CDR3 sequence (DNA): TGTGCCATCAGTGAGTCGACTGAGCGGGAGCAGTACTTC. The encoded protein is CAISESTEREQYF.

The chain is built from TRBV3-1 (or the pseudogene TRBV3-2) and TRBJ2-7; 13 bases line up with TRBD2. Germline V gene sequence: CDR1 LGHDT, CDR2 YNNKEL (reference sequence). This CDR3 comprises 17 residues. V dropped 4 bases and J dropped 2; count of bases not matched to a gene: 8. The CDR3: CASSPLPGLAGPYEQYF. CDR3 DNA sequence: TGTGCCAGCAGCCCCCTCCCGGGACTAGCGGGACCCTACGAGCAGTACTTC.

V is TRBV5-5 and J is TRBJ1-3; TRBD1 aligns across 7 bases. The V gene's germline CDR1 is SGHKS and CDR2 YYEKEE (reference sequence). This CDR3 region has 18 residues. V was clipped by 2 bases and J by 0 bases; unmatched bases: 11. The chain's CDR3 is CASSLSRGQYDSGNTIYF. Written as DNA, the CDR3 is TGTGCCAGCAGCTTAAGCCGGGGACAGTACGACTCTGGAAACACCATATATTTT.

The chain recombines TRBV20-1 with TRBJ1-3, with D possibly matching TRBD1 (5 bases). V lost 3 bases, J lost 4 bases, and 13 bases lay in between. The CDR3 runs 14 residues. CDR1 is DFQATT and CDR2 is SNEGSKA in the germline V gene (reference sequence). CDR3 DNA: TGCAGTGCTAGTCCCGGGACTTCGGGAAACACCATATATTTT. Translation gives CSASPGTSGNTIYF.

The rearrangement links TRBV2 to TRBJ2-2; 13 bases fit TRBD2. The CDR3 runs to 17 residues. Germline V gives CDR1 SNHLY, CDR2 FYNNEI. Unmatched junction bases numbered 6, after V lost 4 bases and J lost 4 bases. The CDR3, as DNA: TGTGCCAGCAGTGTAGAACTAGCGGGAGGGTCCACCGGGGAGCTGTTTTTT. Protein product: CASSVELAGGSTGELFF.

This clone was picked up one time. A much larger clone differs from this one at a single base, so this may be a read error. V gene TRBV2 combines with J gene TRBJ1-5; 8 bases are a match to TRBD1. In germline, CDR1 is SNHLY, CDR2 FYNNEI. V gave up 5 bases and J gave up 4 bases; unmatched junction bases: 1. The CDR3 length is 13 residues. As DNA, the CDR3 is TGTGCCAGCAGTAGGACAGGGAATCAGCCCCAGCATTTT. This gives the protein CASSRTGNQPQHF.

The gene calls are TRBV18 and TRBJ2-7; D is perhaps TRBD1 (6 bases). The germline V gene encodes CDR1 KGHSH and CDR2 LQKENI. CDR3 length: 14 amino acids. Trimming took 6 bases from V and 6 from J, leaving 18 bases between them. The CDR3 DNA sequence: TGTGCCAGCTCTCCTACGACAGGAACCTCCGAGCAGTACTTC. Protein sequence: CASSPTTGTSEQYF.

This rearrangement joins TRBV19 to TRBJ1-4, with D maybe TRBD1 (5 bases). Deletions cut 5 bases from V and 5 bases from J, with 21 bases between. Germline V CDR1 and CDR2: LNHDA, SQIVND (reference sequence). The CDR3 has 17 residues. In nucleotides, the CDR3 is TGTGCCAGTAGTTCGTCGGGCCGGCAGAAGGGGAATGAAAAACTGTTTTTT. This translates into CASSSSGRQKGNEKLFF.

CDR3 bases: TGTGCCAGCAGAGAGACAGGGGGTTATACCTACGAGCAGTACTTC. Amino acid sequence: CASRETGGYTYEQYF. This chain links TRBV6-5 with TRBJ2-7; TRBD1 agrees at 9 bases. This CDR3 region has 15 residues. The germline gives CDR1 MNHEY, CDR2 SVGAGI. V lost 6 bases, J lost 2 bases, and 8 bases stayed unmatched.

This chain connects TRBV2 to TRBJ2-3, with D maybe TRBD2 (6 bases). Germline V gene sequence: CDR1 SNHLY, CDR2 FYNNEI. The CDR3 sequence is 14 residues long. The germline V and J ends were trimmed by 7 bases and 4 bases, with 15 bases remaining between them. The chain's CDR3 is CASNLRGWPDTQYF. CDR3 nucleotide sequence: TGTGCCAGCAATCTCCGGGGGTGGCCAGATACGCAGTATTTT.

This clone has more than one count but fewer than ten. The V call is TRBV10-3, the J call TRBJ2-2; 9 bases are shared with TRBD1. The V and J ends lost 7 bases and 6 bases, in that order; junction bases with no gene match: 12. The CDR3 loop spans 16 amino acids. Per the germline V gene, CDR1 is ENHRY and CDR2 is SYGVKD. The chain's CDR3 is CAIKVSTGGFPGELFF. CDR3 coding DNA: TGTGCCATCAAAGTCTCGACAGGGGGTTTCCCCGGGGAGCTGTTTTTT.

The gene calls are TRBV10-1 and TRBJ2-5, with 7 bases aligning to TRBD2. This CDR3 is 15 amino acids long. After removal of 1 base from V and 3 bases from J, the junction contained 5 bases not matched to a gene. CDR1 is WNHNN, CDR2 SYGVQD, per germline (reference sequence). CDR3 in amino acids: CASSEFEGGKETQYF. The CDR3 nucleotides read TGCGCCAGCAGTGAGTTCGAGGGAGGGAAAGAGACCCAGTACTTC.

The chain couples TRBV5-1 to TRBJ2-7, with a possible D match to TRBD1 (6 bases). Between the trimmed V and J ends, which lost 2 bases and 3 bases, there was a span of 12 bases. Per germline, CDR1 SGHRS and CDR2 YFSETQ. This CDR3 is 14 amino acids long. The CDR3 nucleotides read TGCGCCAGCAGCTTTACAGGGAAGGTCTACGAGCAGTACTTC. This sequence encodes CASSFTGKVYEQYF.

In this sample, this clone turned up a few times. The J gene is TRBJ2-1, the V gene TRBV19; D is unclear. The CDR3 contains 16 residues. The ends were cut back, 5 bases at V and 3 bases at J, with 17 bases in the middle. The germline V gene has CDR1 LNHDA and CDR2 SQIVND (reference sequence). CDR3 sequence reads: CASSPRLSSFYNEQFF. The CDR3, as DNA: TGTGCCAGTAGTCCCCGCCTTAGCAGCTTCTACAATGAGCAGTTCTTC.

The V and J genes are TRBV7-9 and TRBJ1-6; no definite D call. CDR1 is SEHNR and CDR2 is FQNEAQ in the germline V gene (reference sequence). The CDR3 covers 14 residues. V lost 1 base to trimming and J lost 8 bases, with 9 bases between them. CDR3 DNA: TGTGCCAGCAGCTTAGTTTACCGGGATTCACCCCTCCACTTT. Residues: CASSLVYRDSPLHF.

This clone was seen just once. The V gene is TRBV9, the J gene TRBJ2-7, with D tentatively TRBD2 (6 bases). V was cut by 4 bases and J by 6 bases, with 14 bases left in between. The CDR3 sequence is 13 residues long. Germline assignment: CDR1 SGDLS and CDR2 YYNGEE. The chain's CDR3 is CASSPTGGGEQYF. CDR3 DNA: TGTGCCAGCAGCCCTACCGGGGGTGGCGAGCAGTACTTC.

In DNA, the CDR3 is TGTGCCACCAGTGTCTCCGTACGGGGGAGCGGAGTCCTCAATGAGCAGTTCTTC. It is translated as CATSVSVRGSGVLNEQFF. The gene calls are TRBV24-1 and TRBJ2-1, with TRBD2 as a possible D gene (6 bases). Germline CDR1 KGHDR, CDR2 SFDVKD. The CDR3 contains 18 residues. V was cut by 5 bases and J by 6 bases, with 25 bases left in between.

The chain carries TRBV20-1 and TRBJ2-2, with 9 nucleotides matching TRBD2. The CDR3 is made up of 15 amino acids. The ends lost 3 bases at V and 0 bases at J; junction bases unmatched: 2. Per germline, CDR1 DFQATT and CDR2 SNEGSKA (reference sequence). The CDR3 nucleotides read TGCAGTGCTAGTAGACTAGCGGCGAACACCGGGGAGCTGTTTTTT. Its translation: CSASRLAANTGELFF.

This clone was detected many times. The CDR3, as DNA: TGTGCCAGCAGTTCAAGACAGAGCTCCTACGAGCAGTACTTC. Amino acids: CASSSRQSSYEQYF. The V call is TRBV27, the J call TRBJ2-7; the D gene is possibly TRBD1 (5 bases). This CDR3 spans 14 amino acids. The germline V gene has CDR1 MNHEY and CDR2 SMNVEV (reference sequence). V was clipped by 4 bases and J by 0 bases, with 10 bases between them.

This sequence joins TRBV3-1 (or the pseudogene TRBV3-2) and TRBJ2-7; TRBD2 aligns across 7 bases. In germline, CDR1 is LGHDT, CDR2 YNNKEL (reference sequence). The V gene end was trimmed by 2 bases and the J gene end by 6 bases; junction bases not matched to a gene: 19. The CDR3 extends over 18 amino acids. CDR3 protein: CASSQLGSASGAFLEQYF. The DNA for the CDR3 is TGTGCCAGCAGCCAATTAGGGTCGGCTAGCGGTGCCTTTCTCGAGCAGTACTTC.

This chain connects TRBV6-5 to TRBJ1-5; D remains unclear. CDR3 size: 15 residues. Germline lookup yields CDR1 MNHEY and CDR2 SVGAGI. The V and J ends lost 7 bases and 2 bases respectively, with 15 bases between them. The CDR3, as DNA: TGTGCCAGCATGTTGGCACCCGGGGGCAATCAGCCCCAGCATTTT. Translating it yields CASMLAPGGNQPQHF.

The V and J genes are TRBV20-1 and TRBJ2-5; D call uncertain. Germline CDR1 is DFQATT and CDR2 is SNEGSKA (reference sequence). V lost 5 bases to trimming and J lost 5 bases, with 6 bases between them. This CDR3 is built from 10 residues. In DNA form, the CDR3 reads TGCAGTGCTGCCAGGGAGACCCAGTACTTC. This gives the protein CSAARETQYF.

The CDR3 sequence is CASSQVSQGGYEQYF. The CDR3 nucleotides read TGTGCCAGCAGCCAAGTTTCACAGGGCGGCTACGAGCAGTACTTC. V usage is TRBV14 and J usage is TRBJ2-7, with a tentative D call TRBD1 (6 bases). Germline assignment: CDR1 SGHDN and CDR2 FVKESK. V lost 1 base and J lost 3, with 13 bases in between. The CDR3 runs to 15 residues.

This sequence joins TRBV5-4 and TRBJ2-5, with 7 bases identical to TRBD2. In germline, CDR1 is SGHNT, CDR2 YYREEE (reference sequence). CDR3 length: 15 amino acids. After removal of 1 base from V and 5 bases from J, the junction contained 8 bases not matched to a gene. In DNA form, the CDR3 reads TGTGCCAGCAGCTTGAATCGGGGTAGCGGGGAGACCCAGTACTTC. It encodes CASSLNRGSGETQYF.

The chain employs TRBV5-1 and TRBJ2-7; possibly TRBD2 for D (6 bases). Trimming stripped 4 bases from V and 6 bases from J, with 17 bases between. The CDR3 is 14 residues long. Per germline, CDR1 SGHRS and CDR2 YFSETQ. The CDR3 reads CASSPGAGKGEQYF. The CDR3 DNA sequence: TGCGCCAGCAGCCCGGGAGCAGGGAAGGGCGAGCAGTACTTC.

The chain couples TRBV7-6 to TRBJ1-1; D not resolved. CDR1 and CDR2 from the germline V gene are SGHVS and FNYEAQ. Deletions cut 3 bases from V and 0 bases from J, with 14 bases between. The CDR3 totals 16 residues. CDR3: CASSFLEGGVNTEAFF. In nucleotides, the CDR3 is TGTGCCAGCAGCTTTTTGGAGGGTGGGGTGAACACTGAAGCTTTCTTT.

The J gene is TRBJ2-5, the V gene TRBV2; TRBD2 matches 7 bases. The CDR3 totals 17 residues. The germline CDR1 and CDR2 sequences are SNHLY and FYNNEI. V dropped 7 bases and J dropped 2; count of bases not matched to a gene: 16. CDR3 residues: CASTSDQRQRGQETQYF. CDR3 DNA sequence: TGTGCCAGCACTAGTGACCAGCGCCAGCGGGGTCAAGAGACCCAGTACTTC. The entire variable domain, with the rest obtained from reference TRBV2 and TRBJ2-5, is as follows: EPEVTQTPSHQVTQMGQEVILRCVPISNHLYFYWYRQILGQKVEFLVSFYNNEISEKSEIFDDQFSVERPDGSNFTLKIRSTKLEDSAMYFCASTSDQRQRGQETQYFGPGTRLLVL.

This chain joins TRBV7-8 and TRBJ2-2, with a possible D match to TRBD2 (5 bases). The germline V and J ends were trimmed by 5 bases and 0 bases, with 10 bases remaining between them. The CDR3 is 15 residues long. The germline V gene has CDR1 SGHVS and CDR2 FQNEAQ. In nucleotides, the CDR3 is TGTGCCAGCAGCCCAGCCGGGACGAACACCGGGGAGCTGTTTTTT. Amino acids: CASSPAGTNTGELFF.

Of note for this clone: Other nucleotide sequences in the sample specify the same CDR3. CDR3 nucleotide sequence: TGTGCCAGCAGCTTCCGACAGGGGGCCTACAATGAGCAGTTCTTC. Translation gives CASSFRQGAYNEQFF. J is TRBJ2-1 and V is TRBV7-9; TRBD1 agrees at 9 bases. Germline CDR1 reads SEHNR; CDR2 reads FQNEAQ (reference sequence). The CDR3 length is 15 residues. Trimming removed 3 bases from V and 2 bases from J; junction bases left unmatched: 2.